This TCR beta chain was found in a study of blood T cell repertoires in COVID-19. Overall study context: Both acute and convalescent COVID-19 samples were obtained from the United States, Italy and Spain. PBMCs, B-cell-depleted T cells, or T cells were the source of the cDNA or gDNA that made up the material.

In the source study's methods: Counts of nucleated cells, estimated from reference gene primer amplification, were obtained. Some clones are missing from TCRdb's copy, which holds only in-frame ones; the method was immunoSEQ multiplex PCR. V, J and clone size are those of that table, while D and trimming were read from the DNA. Of 250,000 to 300,000 clones listed, 88% are singletons. The Seattle site enrolled patients during active infection and followed them longitudinally. J gave up 2 bases and V 4 bases, and 3 bases lay outside the gene matches. Germline V gene data show CDR1 as ENHRY and CDR2 as SYGVKD. The CDR3 is made up of 15 amino acids.

Specimen: peripheral blood. This clonotype was sampled from a woman aged 70-85 years with COVID-19, enrolled during active disease. This chain connects TRBV10-3 to TRBJ2-3, with 10 bases that match TRBD1. CDR3 bases: TGTGCCATCAGTGGACAGGGGGCCAACACAGATACGCAGTATTTT. The encoded protein is CAISGQGANTDTQYF.